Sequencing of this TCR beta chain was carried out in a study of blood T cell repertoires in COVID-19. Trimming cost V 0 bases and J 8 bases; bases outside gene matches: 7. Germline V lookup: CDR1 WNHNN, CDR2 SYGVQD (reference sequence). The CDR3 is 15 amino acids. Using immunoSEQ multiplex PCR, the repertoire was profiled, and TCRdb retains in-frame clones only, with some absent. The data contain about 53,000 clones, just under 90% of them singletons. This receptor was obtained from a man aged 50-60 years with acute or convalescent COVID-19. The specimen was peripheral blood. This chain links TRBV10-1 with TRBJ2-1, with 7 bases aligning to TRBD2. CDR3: CASSESGAGRDEQFF. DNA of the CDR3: TGCGCCAGCAGTGAGTCTGGAGCGGGGCGGGATGAGCAGTTCTTC.